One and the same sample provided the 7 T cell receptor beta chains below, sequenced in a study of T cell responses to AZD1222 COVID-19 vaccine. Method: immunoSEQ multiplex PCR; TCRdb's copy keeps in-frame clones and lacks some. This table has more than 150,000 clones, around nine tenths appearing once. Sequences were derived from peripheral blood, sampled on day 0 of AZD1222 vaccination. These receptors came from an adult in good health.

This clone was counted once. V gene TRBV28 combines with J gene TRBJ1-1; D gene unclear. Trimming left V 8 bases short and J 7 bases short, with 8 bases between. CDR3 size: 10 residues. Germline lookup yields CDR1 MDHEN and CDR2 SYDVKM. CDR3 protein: CASAGNEAFF. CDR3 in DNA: TGTGCCAGCGCAGGCAATGAAGCTTTCTTT.

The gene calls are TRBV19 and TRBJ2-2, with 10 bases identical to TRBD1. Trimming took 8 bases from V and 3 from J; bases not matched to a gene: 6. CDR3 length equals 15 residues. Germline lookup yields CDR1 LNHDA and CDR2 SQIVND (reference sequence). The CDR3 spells CASGDRGPYTGELFF. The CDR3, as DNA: TGTGCCAGTGGCGACAGGGGGCCTTACACCGGGGAGCTGTTTTTT.

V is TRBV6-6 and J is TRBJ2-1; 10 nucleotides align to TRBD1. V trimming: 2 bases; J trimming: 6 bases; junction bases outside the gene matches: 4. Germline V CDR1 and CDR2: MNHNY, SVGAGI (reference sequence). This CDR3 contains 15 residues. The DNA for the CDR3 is TGTGCCAGCAGTTACACCGGGACAGGGGTCAATGAGCAGTTCTTC. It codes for CASSYTGTGVNEQFF.

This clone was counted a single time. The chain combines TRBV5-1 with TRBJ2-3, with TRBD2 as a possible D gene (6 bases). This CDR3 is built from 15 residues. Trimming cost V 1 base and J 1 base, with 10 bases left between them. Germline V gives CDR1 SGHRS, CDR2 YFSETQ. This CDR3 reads CASSLFSGGTDTQYF. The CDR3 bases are TGCGCCAGCAGCTTGTTTAGCGGTGGCACAGATACGCAGTATTTT.

CDR3 region: CASSEQRQVSNQPQHF. Here the CDR3 DNA reads TGTGCCAGCAGTGAACAGAGACAGGTTTCGAATCAGCCCCAGCATTTT. The V call is TRBV6-1, the J call TRBJ1-5, with a tentative D call TRBD1 (6 bases). Germline V lookup: CDR1 MNHNS, CDR2 SASEGT. The CDR3 covers 16 residues. V lost 2 bases and J 4 bases, leaving 15 bases between the germline ends.

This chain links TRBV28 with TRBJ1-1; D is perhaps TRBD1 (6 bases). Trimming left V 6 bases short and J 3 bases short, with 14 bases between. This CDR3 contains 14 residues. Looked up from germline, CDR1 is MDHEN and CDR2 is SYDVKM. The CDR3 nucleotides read TGTGCCAGCAGGGTAGGGGGATGGGACACTGAAGCTTTCTTT. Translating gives CASRVGGWDTEAFF.

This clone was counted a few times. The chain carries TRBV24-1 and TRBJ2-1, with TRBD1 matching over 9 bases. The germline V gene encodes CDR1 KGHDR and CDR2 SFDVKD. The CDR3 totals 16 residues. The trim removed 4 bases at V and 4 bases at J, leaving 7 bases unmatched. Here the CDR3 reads CATSDSGTGSYNEQFF. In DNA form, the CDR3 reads TGTGCCACCAGTGACTCCGGGACAGGGTCGTACAATGAGCAGTTCTTC.